The source of this TCR beta chain is a study of Graves' ophthalmopathy and Graves' hyperthyroidism. Unmatched junction bases numbered 10, after V lost 5 bases and J lost 4 bases. Germline-derived CDR1 and CDR2 are MNHEY and SVGEGT. The CDR3 covers 15 residues. Using RNA transcripts, the TCR beta CDR3 regions were amplified. HTBI primers served in a first-round RT-PCR, which a second-round multiplex PCR followed. TCRdb reprocessed the multiplex PCR reads via MiXCR and lists one record per CDR3 protein. The sample contains roughly 400,000 distinct CDR3 sequences, 15% to 20% of which appear only once. V gene TRBV6-2 or TRBV6-3 combines with J gene TRBJ2-7; 8 bases are shared with TRBD2. The clonotype originates from a woman under 30 with Graves' ophthalmopathy. Sequencing was done on a sample of peripheral blood. The CDR3 here is CASSPALSGKYEQYF. For the CDR3, the DNA is TGTGCCAGCAGTCCAGCTCTTAGCGGGAAGTACGAGCAGTACTTC.